A single sample is the source of the 27 T cell receptor beta chains below, sequenced in a study of radiotherapy plus CTLA-4 blockade in lung cancer (dated by TCRdb to the late 2010s). The library was made by the immunoSEQ multiplex PCR assay. In its TCRdb copy, this immuneACCESS table keeps in-frame sequences only and misses some clones. Where compared with another copy, unresolved V genes explain less than half of these, and the others have no known cause. The sample contains some 110,000 clones, approximately 84% of them found a single time. The ten largest clonotypes hold 4% to 6% of the sample. The specimen comprised peripheral blood, sampled from a patient treated with radiotherapy plus ipilimumab. The receptors originated from a human donor with non-small cell lung cancer who had a partial response to radiotherapy plus ipilimumab.

The sample holds a few counts of this clone. The V gene is TRBV25-1, the J gene TRBJ1-1; D remains unclear. The V and J ends lost 3 bases and 7 bases respectively, with 18 bases between them. CDR1 is MGHDK and CDR2 is SYGVNS in the germline V gene. The CDR3 has 15 amino acids. The CDR3 reads CASSEIMGVMGEAFF. DNA for the CDR3: TGTGCCAGCAGTGAGATCATGGGAGTGATGGGTGAAGCTTTCTTT.

This clone was recorded a few times. This chain connects TRBV5-6 to TRBJ2-3, with D maybe TRBD1 (6 bases). Germline CDR1 and CDR2: SGHDT and YYEEEE. The V gene lost 2 bases and the J gene lost 4 bases, with 11 bases spanning the gap. The CDR3 extends over 14 amino acids. CDR3 amino acids: CASSFVRGSDTQYF. The CDR3 DNA sequence: TGTGCCAGCAGCTTCGTCAGGGGATCAGATACGCAGTATTTT. Full variable domain (rest looked up from reference TRBV5-6 and TRBJ2-3): DAGVTQSPTHLIKTRGQQVTLRCSPKSGHDTVSWYQQALGQGPQFIFQYYEEEERQRGNFPDRFSGHQFPNYSSELNVNALLLGDSALYLCASSFVRGSDTQYFGPGTRLTVL.

The J gene is TRBJ2-1, the V gene TRBV5-1; D unclear. This CDR3 is built from 13 residues. V lost 0 bases, J lost 7 bases, and 8 bases lay in between. CDR1 SGHRS and CDR2 YFSETQ come from the germline V gene. CDR3 DNA: TGCGCCAGCAGCTTGGCCCTAATAAATGAGCAGTTCTTC. Translated, it gives CASSLALINEQFF.

The V and J genes are TRBV27 and TRBJ2-1, with D unclear. Trimming cost V 1 base and J 1 base, with 14 bases left between them. This CDR3 has 17 residues. The germline V gene has CDR1 MNHEY and CDR2 SMNVEV (reference sequence). CDR3 residues: CASSLFRRLGSYNEQFF. Here the CDR3 DNA reads TGTGCCAGCAGTTTATTTCGGCGGTTGGGTTCCTACAATGAGCAGTTCTTC.

Notes on this clone: This sample also contains other DNA sequences that code for the same CDR3. This rearrangement joins TRBV30 to TRBJ2-7; D is ambiguous. Trimming stripped 3 bases from V and 2 bases from J, with 5 bases between. CDR3 length equals 11 residues. Germline CDR1 GTSNPN, CDR2 SVGIG (reference sequence). CDR3 DNA: TGTGCCTGGAGGAGAGCCTACGAGCAGTACTTC. As protein: CAWRRAYEQYF. Variable domain in full (rest from reference TRBV30 and TRBJ2-7): SQTIHQWPATLVQPVGSPLSLECTVEGTSNPNLYWYRQAAGRGLQLLFYSVGIGQISSEVPQNLSASRPQDRQFILSSKKLLLSDSGFYLCAWRRAYEQYFGPGTRLTVT.

The chain is built from TRBV28 and TRBJ1-2; 7 nucleotides line up with TRBD1. J lost 7 bases, V lost 3 bases, and 11 bases had no gene match. This CDR3 contains 15 residues. Germline CDR1 MDHEN, CDR2 SYDVKM. Here the CDR3 reads CASSLSHRGAGGYTF. Written as DNA, the CDR3 is TGTGCCAGCAGTTTGTCACACAGGGGCGCGGGTGGCTACACCTTC.

This chain links TRBV7-2 with TRBJ2-1; 7 nucleotides line up with TRBD2. CDR1 is SGHTA, CDR2 FQGNSA, per germline. Germline trimming cut 5 bases from V and 7 bases from J; bases unmatched to any gene: 11. The CDR3 loop spans 15 amino acids. The CDR3 coding sequence is TGTGCCAGCAGCAGCTGGCTAGCGGAGGGGAATGAGCAGTTCTTC. Its protein is CASSSWLAEGNEQFF.

The V call is TRBV9, the J call TRBJ1-2; 8 bases fit TRBD1. Germline trimming cut 2 bases from V and 10 bases from J; bases unmatched to any gene: 10. The CDR3 loop spans 14 amino acids. The V gene's germline CDR1 is SGDLS and CDR2 YYNGEE. The CDR3 reads CASSVAGQGVDYTF. Here the CDR3 DNA reads TGTGCCAGCAGCGTCGCCGGACAGGGTGTTGACTACACCTTC.

This chain links TRBV5-1 with TRBJ2-7; D might be TRBD1 (6 bases). This CDR3 is 14 amino acids long. Between the trimmed V and J ends, which lost 2 bases and 1 base, there was a span of 10 bases. Germline CDR1 is SGHRS and CDR2 is YFSETQ. The DNA for the CDR3 is TGCGCCAGCAGCTTACAAGACAGGTCCTACGAGCAGTACTTC. Its protein is CASSLQDRSYEQYF.

This clone showed up just once. The chain has TRBV28 and TRBJ1-5; a possible D gene is TRBD1 (6 bases). The CDR3 extends over 15 amino acids. CDR1 and CDR2 (germline): MDHEN, SYDVKM. Trimming took off 3 bases at V and 2 bases at J, with 11 bases between the two ends. CDR3 region: CASSFRGRGNQPQHF. DNA of the CDR3: TGTGCCAGCAGTTTCAGGGGAAGGGGCAATCAGCCCCAGCATTTT. The entire variable domain, with the rest obtained from reference TRBV28 and TRBJ1-5, is as follows: DVKVTQSSRYLVKRTGEKVFLECVQDMDHENMFWYRQDPGLGLRLIYFSYDVKMKEKGDIPEGYSVSREKKERFSLILESASTNQTSMYLCASSFRGRGNQPQHFGDGTRLSIL.

In nucleotides, the CDR3 is TGTGCCAGCAGCGGAGGGACAGGGGGCATTGGTCAGCCCCAGCATTTT. Amino acids: CASSGGTGGIGQPQHF. The V call is TRBV5-5, the J call TRBJ1-5, with 12 bases aligning to TRBD1. The CDR3 consists of 16 residues. Trimming took 4 bases from V and 6 from J; bases not matched to a gene: 8. Germline-derived CDR1 and CDR2 are SGHKS and YYEKEE (reference sequence). The complete variable domain, with remaining parts taken from reference TRBV5-5 and TRBJ1-5, reads DAGVTQSPTHLIKTRGQQVTLRCSPISGHKSVSWYQQVLGQGPQFIFQYYEKEERGRGNFPDRFSARQFPNYSSELNVNALLLGDSALYLCASSGGTGGIGQPQHFGDGTRLSIL.

The genes are TRBV30 and TRBJ1-1, with a possible D match to TRBD1 (5 bases). The CDR3 has 14 residues. Germline lookup yields CDR1 GTSNPN and CDR2 SVGIG (reference sequence). The V gene lost 3 bases and the J gene lost 3 bases, with 14 bases spanning the gap. The CDR3 sequence: CAWRTRQRDTEAFF. CDR3 coding DNA: TGTGCCTGGAGGACTAGACAGCGGGACACTGAAGCTTTCTTT.

About this clone: A junction boundary mismatches the germline segment, possibly from a read error. The chain carries TRBV6-1 and TRBJ2-1, with TRBD2 matching 14 bases. Per germline, CDR1 MNHNS and CDR2 SASEGT. There are 15 residues in the CDR3. The CDR3 DNA reads TGTGCCAGCAGACCGGGACTAGCGGGAGTCGATGAGCGGTTCTTC. This sequence encodes CASRPGLAGVDERFF.

The chain carries TRBV7-3 and TRBJ1-5; no definite D call. Trimming removed 2 bases from V and 11 bases from J, with 22 bases in between. The CDR3 is 16 amino acids. Germline values: CDR1 SGHTA, CDR2 FQGTGA. The CDR3 region has the DNA TGTGCCAGCAGCTTAGCTAGGCGGAGAAAGATTGAGGCCCAGCATTTT. Protein product: CASSLARRRKIEAQHF.

The chain couples TRBV9 to TRBJ2-5; D is unresolved. The end of the DNA fits TRBJ2-7 better, so the J call may be wrong. The CDR3 runs 11 residues. Germline V lookup: CDR1 SGDLS, CDR2 YYNGEE. CDR3 region: CASSADYEQYF. For the CDR3, the DNA is TGTGCCAGCAGCGCGGACTACGAGCAGTACTTC.

CDR3 nucleotides: TGTGCCAGCAGTACCGAGGGTAACATTCAGTACTTC. It translates to CASSTEGNIQYF. The V and J genes are TRBV2 and TRBJ2-4; possibly TRBD2 for D (5 bases). The CDR3 is 12 amino acids. Germline V gene lookup returns CDR1 SNHLY and CDR2 FYNNEI. Trimming took off 5 bases at V and 7 bases at J, with 9 bases between the two ends.

The chain has TRBV6-4 and TRBJ2-7; 9 nucleotides align to TRBD2. This CDR3 has 16 residues. The trim removed 6 bases at V and 5 bases at J, leaving 14 bases unmatched. Germline values: CDR1 MRHNA, CDR2 SNTAGT. Here the CDR3 DNA reads TGTGCCAGCAGCGGTGAAAGCGGGAGGTATGCCCACGAGCAGTACTTC. Protein product: CASSGESGRYAHEQYF.

This chain connects TRBV23-1 to TRBJ1-1; no clear D. TRBV23-1 has ORF status, its function being uncertain. The germline V and J ends were trimmed by 0 bases and 0 bases, with 17 bases remaining between them. This CDR3 spans 18 amino acids. The CDR3 coding sequence is TGCGCCAGCAGTCAATCGTTACGGGAGACCGCAATGAACACTGAAGCTTTCTTT. As protein: CASSQSLRETAMNTEAFF.

This sequence joins TRBV5-1 and TRBJ2-7; 15 nucleotides align to TRBD2. V shed 4 bases, J shed 0 bases, and the junction held 14 bases outside the gene matches. CDR1 and CDR2 (germline): SGHRS, YFSETQ. This CDR3 is 20 amino acids long. The CDR3 DNA reads TGCGCCAGCAGCAGGACGGCCGGGGGACTAGCGGGAGGCAGCTCCTACGAGCAGTACTTC. Amino acid sequence: CASSRTAGGLAGGSSYEQYF.

The CDR3 protein is CASSLAGTEKYEQYV. The CDR3 nucleotides read TGTGCCAGCAGCTTAGCCGGGACAGAGAAGTACGAGCAGTACGTC. This chain uses TRBV7-9 with TRBJ2-7; TRBD1 matches 7 bases. The germline CDR1 and CDR2 sequences are SEHNR and FQNEAQ (reference sequence). The CDR3 totals 15 residues. V lost 0 bases and J lost 4; bases outside the gene matches: 6.

This rearrangement joins TRBV5-4 to TRBJ2-2, with 10 bases identical to TRBD2. The length of the CDR3 is 19 residues. Trimming removed 3 bases from V and 7 bases from J; junction bases left unmatched: 18. Germline V gene sequence: CDR1 SGHNT, CDR2 YYREEE (reference sequence). CDR3 region: CASSWLGGLAGVKGGELFF. As DNA, the CDR3 is TGTGCCAGCAGCTGGTTAGGGGGTCTAGCGGGAGTCAAAGGCGGGGAGCTGTTTTTT.

The chain employs TRBV19 and TRBJ1-3, with D perhaps TRBD1 (5 bases). The V and J ends lost 9 bases and 0 bases respectively, with 15 bases between them. The CDR3 is 15 amino acids. Germline CDR1 is LNHDA and CDR2 is SQIVND (reference sequence). The CDR3 DNA reads as TGTGCCAGCGCTCCGGGACTCTTCTCTGGAAACACCATATATTTT. It yields the protein CASAPGLFSGNTIYF.

This clone was seen many times. This sequence joins TRBV6-1 and TRBJ2-1; 8 bases line up with TRBD2. Germline CDR1 reads MNHNS; CDR2 reads SASEGT. V lost 7 bases to trimming and J lost 2 bases; unmatched junction nucleotides: 4. CDR3 length: 14 residues. In DNA form, the CDR3 reads TGTGCCAGCAAGCGGGAGTTAACCTACAATGAGCAGTTCTTC. This codes for CASKRELTYNEQFF.

This rearrangement joins TRBV6-4 to TRBJ1-5; D is possibly TRBD1 (5 bases). V lost 3 bases and J 3 bases, leaving 6 bases between the germline ends. From germline, CDR1 is MRHNA and CDR2 SNTAGT. This CDR3 contains 13 residues. The CDR3 protein is CASSEQVNQPQHF. CDR3 bases: TGTGCCAGCAGTGAACAGGTCAATCAGCCCCAGCATTTT.

This clone was counted between two and nine times. The sample contains more than one DNA sequence encoding this CDR3. The chain recombines TRBV15 with TRBJ2-7, with TRBD2 matching 10 bases. CDR1 LNHNV and CDR2 YYDKDF come from the germline V gene (reference sequence). This CDR3 comprises 15 residues. The trim removed 1 base at V and 2 bases at J, leaving 2 bases unmatched. The CDR3 protein is CATSRGLAGAYEQYF. In nucleotides, the CDR3 is TGTGCCACCAGCAGAGGACTAGCGGGCGCCTACGAGCAGTACTTC.

The chain joins TRBV30 to TRBJ1-2; 8 bases map to TRBD1. CDR1 GTSNPN and CDR2 SVGIG come from the germline V gene (reference sequence). Trimming at V came to 3 bases and at J to 3 bases, leaving 9 bases not matched to a gene. The length of the CDR3 is 15 residues. The CDR3 loop reads CAWSRTGRSHYGYTF. CDR3 in DNA: TGTGCCTGGAGCCGGACAGGGAGGTCTCACTATGGCTACACCTTC.

This clone was picked up a small number of times. The rearrangement links TRBV15 to TRBJ2-2, with 8 bases that match TRBD1. The V and J ends lost 3 bases and 3 bases, in that order; junction bases with no gene match: 3. Germline CDR1 is LNHNV and CDR2 is YYDKDF (reference sequence). The CDR3 spans 15 residues. CDR3 protein: CATSRTGADTGELFF. The CDR3 bases are TGTGCCACCAGCAGGACAGGGGCAGACACCGGGGAGCTGTTTTTT.